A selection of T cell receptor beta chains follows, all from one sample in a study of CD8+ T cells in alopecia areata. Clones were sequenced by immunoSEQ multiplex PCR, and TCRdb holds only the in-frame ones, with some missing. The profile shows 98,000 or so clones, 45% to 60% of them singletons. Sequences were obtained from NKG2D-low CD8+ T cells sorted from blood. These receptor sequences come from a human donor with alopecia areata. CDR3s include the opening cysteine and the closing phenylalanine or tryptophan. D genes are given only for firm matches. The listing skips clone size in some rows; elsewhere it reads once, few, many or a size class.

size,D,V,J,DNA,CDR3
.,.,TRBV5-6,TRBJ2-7,TGTGCCAGCAGCTTCGGATCCTCAACCTACGAGCAGTACTTC,CASSFGSSTYEQYF
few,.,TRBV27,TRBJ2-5,TGTGCCAGCAGTTTTGGGGGTGGGGAGACCCAGTACTTC,CASSFGGGETQYF
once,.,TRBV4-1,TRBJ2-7,TGCGCCAGCAGCCTTAGCGGTGAGGTGGGGGGAGAGCAGTACTTC,CASSLSGEVGGEQYF
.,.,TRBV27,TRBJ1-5,TGTGCCAGCAGTTTATTCCTCAATCAGCCCCAGCATTTT,CASSLFLNQPQHF
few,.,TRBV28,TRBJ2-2,TGTGCCAGCAAGCTCGCGAACACCGGGGAGCTGTTTTTT,CASKLANTGELFF
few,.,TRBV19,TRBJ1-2,TGTGCCAGTAGTATAGCCCGCCGGGCTACCTATGGCTACACCTTC,CASSIARRATYGYTF
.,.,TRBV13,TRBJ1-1,TGTGCCAGCGAGGACAGAATGAACACTGAAGCTTTCTTT,CASEDRMNTEAFF
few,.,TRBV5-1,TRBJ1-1,TGCGCCAGCAGCTTGGCAGGGCAGAACACTGAAGCTTTCTTT,CASSLAGQNTEAFF
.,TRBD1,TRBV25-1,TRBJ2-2,TGTGCCAGCAGTGAAGGTTGGGACAGGGTCAACGGGGAGCTGTTTTTT,CASSEGWDRVNGELFF
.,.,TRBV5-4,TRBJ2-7,TGTGCCAGCAGCCCGATACCGTCAGCCTACGAGCAGTACTTC,CASSPIPSAYEQYF
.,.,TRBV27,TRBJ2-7,TGTGCCAGCAGTTTATCCCGACAGAATTACGAGCAGTACTTC,CASSLSRQNYEQYF
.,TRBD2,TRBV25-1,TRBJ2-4,TGTGCCAGCAGCCTCGGGACTACTGGGAGTCAGTACTTC,CASSLGTTGSQYF
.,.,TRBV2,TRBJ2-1,TGTGCCAGCAGTGAATGGGGGGCAGTAAATGAGCAGTTCTTC,CASSEWGAVNEQFF
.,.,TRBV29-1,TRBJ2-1,TGCAGCGTTGAAGATCCTTTGGCCATAAGCTCCTACAATGAGCAGTTCTTC,CSVEDPLAISSYNEQFF
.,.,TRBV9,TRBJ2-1,TGTGCCAGCAGCGGAGACTACGGTGAGCAGTTCTTC,CASSGDYGEQFF
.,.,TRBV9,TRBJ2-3,TGTGCCAGCAGCGTGGTAAGCACAGATACGCAGTATTTT,CASSVVSTDTQYF
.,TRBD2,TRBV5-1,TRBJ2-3,TGCGCCAGCAGCTTGGTGCTTGGTTGGGGGGGAACAGATACGCAGTATTTT,CASSLVLGWGGTDTQYF
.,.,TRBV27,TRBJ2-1,TGTGCCAGCAGTTTAGGTCAGAACAATGAGCAGTTCTTC,CASSLGQNNEQFF
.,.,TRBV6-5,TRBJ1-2,TGTGCCAGCAGTGTCAACAGGGAGGCCTACACCTTC,CASSVNREAYTF
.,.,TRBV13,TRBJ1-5,TGTGCCAGCAGCTTAGGCGAGCAGCCCCAGCATTTT,CASSLGEQPQHF
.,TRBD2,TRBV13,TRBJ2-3,TGTGCCAGCAGCCGTAGCGGGATCGGAGATACGCAGTATTTT,CASSRSGIGDTQYF
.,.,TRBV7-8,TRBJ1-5,TGTGCCAGCAGCCCTAGACCAGGGGTAGACCAGCCCCAGCATTTT,CASSPRPGVDQPQHF
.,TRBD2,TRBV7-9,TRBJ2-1,TGTGCCAGCAGCCCCACCGGGGGAGGGGAGTTGTACAATGAGCAGTTCTTC,CASSPTGGGELYNEQFF
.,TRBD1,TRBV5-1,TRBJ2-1,TGCGCCAGCAGCCACAGGGGATCCCCCTACAATGAGCAGTTCTTC,CASSHRGSPYNEQFF
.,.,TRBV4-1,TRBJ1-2,TGCGCCAGCAGCCCGGTGGCAGACTCTGGCTATGGCTACACCTTC,CASSPVADSGYGYTF
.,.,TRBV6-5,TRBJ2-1,TGTGCCAGCAGTTACTCTCACAATGAGCAGTTCTTC,CASSYSHNEQFF
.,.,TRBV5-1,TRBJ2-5,TGCGCCAGCACTTTGGGGGAGACCCAGTACTTC,CASTLGETQYF
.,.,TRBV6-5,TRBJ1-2,TGTGCCAGCAGTTACTCGAAGGCCTCGGGCTATGGCTACACCTTC,CASSYSKASGYGYTF
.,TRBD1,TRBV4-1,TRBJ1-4,TGCGCCAGCAGCACGACAGGGGAAAAACTGTTTTTT,CASSTTGEKLFF
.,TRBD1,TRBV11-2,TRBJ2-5,TGTGCCAGCAGCGCGACGACAGGGTTGGCGACCCAGTACTTC,CASSATTGLATQYF
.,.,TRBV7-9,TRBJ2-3,TGTGCCAGCAGCTGGACAGGCACAGATACGCAGTATTTT,CASSWTGTDTQYF
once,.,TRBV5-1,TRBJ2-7,TGCGCCAGCACCTTGGGGGGAACGGGGGACGGCGAGCAGTACTTC,CASTLGGTGDGEQYF
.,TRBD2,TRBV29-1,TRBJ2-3,TGCAGCGTTGGCCTAGCGGGAGGCACAGATACGCAGTATTTT,CSVGLAGGTDTQYF
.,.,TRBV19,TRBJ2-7,TGTGCCAGTAGTAAGGGGAGCTCCTACGAGCAGTACTTC,CASSKGSSYEQYF
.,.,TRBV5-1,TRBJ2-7,TGCGCCAGCAGCCACCGGGACAAGAACTACGAGCAGTACTTC,CASSHRDKNYEQYF
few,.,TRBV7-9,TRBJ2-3,TGTGCCAGCAGCAATGCGGGACCCGATACGCAGTATTTT,CASSNAGPDTQYF
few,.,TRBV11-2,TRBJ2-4,TGTGCCAGCAGCTTCTGGGACGGGAACGCAAACATTCAGTACTTC,CASSFWDGNANIQYF
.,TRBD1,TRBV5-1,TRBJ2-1,TGCGCCAGCAGCTACACAGGGGTTTCGTTCTTC,CASSYTGVSFF
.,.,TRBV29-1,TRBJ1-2,TGCAGCGTGCGGATTACAGGATTATATGGCTACACCTTC,CSVRITGLYGYTF
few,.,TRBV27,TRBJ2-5,TGTGCCAGCAGTCACGGGAAAGGGGCCCAAGAGACCCAGTACTTC,CASSHGKGAQETQYF
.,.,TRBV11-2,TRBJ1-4,TGTGCCAGCAGCTTAGGAATCGTAGGTCCACTGTTTTTT,CASSLGIVGPLFF
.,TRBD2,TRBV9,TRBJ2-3,TGTGCCAGCAGCGTAGAAATAGCGGGAGACCCAGATACGCAGTATTTT,CASSVEIAGDPDTQYF
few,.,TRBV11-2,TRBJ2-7,TGTGCCAGCAGCTGGTCTCCTAGCGAGCAGTACTTC,CASSWSPSEQYF
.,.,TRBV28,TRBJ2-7,TGTGCCAGCAGTCGAAACGAGCAGTACTTC,CASSRNEQYF
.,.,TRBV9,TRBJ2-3,TGTGCCAGCAGCGTAGATAGCGGAGGGAGCACAGATACGCAGTATTTT,CASSVDSGGSTDTQYF
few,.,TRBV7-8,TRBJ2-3,TGTGCCAGCAGCTTAAGCAAGGGTTCCACAGATACGCAGTATTTT,CASSLSKGSTDTQYF
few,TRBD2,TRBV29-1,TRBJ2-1,TGCAGCGTGGGGGGACTAGCGGGTTACAATGAGCAGTTCTTC,CSVGGLAGYNEQFF
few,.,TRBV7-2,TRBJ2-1,TGTGCCAGCAGCTTAGCGTTCTCAGAGCAGTTCTTC,CASSLAFSEQFF
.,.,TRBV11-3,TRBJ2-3,TGTGCCAGCGGGAGTTATAGCGGAACTAGCACAGATACGCAGTATTTT,CASGSYSGTSTDTQYF
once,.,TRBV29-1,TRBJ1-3,TGCAGCGTCCCGGCTGAGCACTCTGGAAACACCATATATTTT,CSVPAEHSGNTIYF
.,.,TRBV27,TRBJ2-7,TGTGCCAGCAGTTTAACAGGATGGGGATCCTACGAGCAGTACTTC,CASSLTGWGSYEQYF
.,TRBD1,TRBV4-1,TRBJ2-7,TGCGCCAGCAGCCAGGACAGGGTAAGCTCCTACGAGCAGTACTTC,CASSQDRVSSYEQYF
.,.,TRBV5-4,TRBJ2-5,TGTGCCACCTACCAATCGGGGACCCAGTACTTC,CATYQSGTQYF
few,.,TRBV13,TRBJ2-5,TGTGCCAGCAGCTCCAGCAGTGAAGAGACCCAGTACTTC,CASSSSSEETQYF
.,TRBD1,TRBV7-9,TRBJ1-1,TGTGCCAGCAGCTCCCGGGACAGGAACACTGAAGCTTTCTTT,CASSSRDRNTEAFF
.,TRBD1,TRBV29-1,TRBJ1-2,TGCAGCGTTTACGGGACAGGGATAAAATTCTCTAACTATGGCTACACCTTC,CSVYGTGIKFSNYGYTF
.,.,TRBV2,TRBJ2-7,TGTGCCAGCAGTGCTCGACAAAACCTTCTGTACGAGCAGTACTTC,CASSARQNLLYEQYF